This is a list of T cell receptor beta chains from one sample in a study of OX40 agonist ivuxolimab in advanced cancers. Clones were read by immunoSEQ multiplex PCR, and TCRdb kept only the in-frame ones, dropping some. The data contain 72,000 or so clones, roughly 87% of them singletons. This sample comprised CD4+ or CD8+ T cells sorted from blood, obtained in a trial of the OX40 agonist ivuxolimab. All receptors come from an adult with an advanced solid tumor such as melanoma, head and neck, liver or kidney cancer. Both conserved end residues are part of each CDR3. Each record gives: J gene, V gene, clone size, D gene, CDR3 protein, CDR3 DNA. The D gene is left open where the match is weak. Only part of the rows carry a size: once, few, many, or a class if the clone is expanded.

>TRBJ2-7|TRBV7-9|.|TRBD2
CASSLQSGRAYEQYF
TGTGCCAGCAGCTTACAGAGCGGGAGGGCGTACGAGCAGTACTTC
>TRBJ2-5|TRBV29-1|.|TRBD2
CSVGREGETQYF
TGCAGCGTCGGACGGGAGGGAGAGACCCAGTACTTC
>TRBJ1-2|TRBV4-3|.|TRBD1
CASSQDRQGKTNYGYTF
TGCGCCAGCAGCCAAGACCGACAGGGTAAAACTAACTATGGCTACACCTTC
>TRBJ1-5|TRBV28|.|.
CASTQGNQPQHF
TGTGCCAGCACTCAGGGCAATCAGCCCCAGCATTTT
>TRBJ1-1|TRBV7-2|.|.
CASSRALRNTEAFF
TGTGCCAGCAGTCGTGCCCTACGGAACACTGAAGCTTTCTTT
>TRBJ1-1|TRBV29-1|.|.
CSASEGNTEAFF
TGCAGCGCGTCAGAGGGGAACACTGAAGCTTTCTTT
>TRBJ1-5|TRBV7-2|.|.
CASSLDGNQPQHF
TGTGCCAGCAGCTTAGACGGCAATCAGCCCCAGCATTTT
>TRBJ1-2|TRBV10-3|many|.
CAKNYGYTF
TGTGCCAAAAACTATGGCTACACCTTC
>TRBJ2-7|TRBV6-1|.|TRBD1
CASSEDGTGLPYEQYF
TGTGCCAGCAGTGAAGACGGGACAGGGCTTCCCTACGAGCAGTACTTC
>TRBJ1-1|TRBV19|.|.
CASRGLGRQVGTEAFF
TGTGCCAGCCGGGGACTGGGGCGGCAGGTGGGCACTGAAGCTTTCTTT
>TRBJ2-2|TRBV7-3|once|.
CASSFGARGLRDGELFF
TGTGCCAGCAGCTTCGGGGCACGGGGGCTCCGCGACGGGGAGCTGTTTTTT
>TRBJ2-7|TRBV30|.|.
CACQQPPRLARTYEQYF
TGTGCCTGCCAACAGCCCCCCAGACTCGCTCGGACCTACGAGCAGTACTTC
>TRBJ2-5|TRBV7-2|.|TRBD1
CASSLGARGREETQYF
TGTGCCAGCAGCTTAGGAGCCAGGGGGCGCGAGGAGACCCAGTACTTC
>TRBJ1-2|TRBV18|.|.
CASSPLEENYGYTF
TGTGCCAGCTCACCATTGGAGGAAAACTATGGCTACACCTTC
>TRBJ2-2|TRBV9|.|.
CASSAGPWGTGELFF
TGTGCCAGCAGCGCGGGCCCTTGGGGCACCGGGGAGCTGTTTTTT
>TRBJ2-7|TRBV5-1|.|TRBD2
CASSRTSGSSFEQYF
TGCGCCAGCAGCAGGACTAGCGGGAGTTCTTTCGAGCAGTACTTC
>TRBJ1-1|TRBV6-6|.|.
CASSYGRGTEAFF
TGTGCCAGCAGTTACGGAAGGGGCACTGAAGCTTTCTTT
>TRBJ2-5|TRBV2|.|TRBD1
CASRGTAQETQYF
TGTGCCAGCCGAGGGACAGCCCAAGAGACCCAGTACTTC
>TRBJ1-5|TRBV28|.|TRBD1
CASSFTGGGSNQPQHF
TGTGCCAGCAGTTTTACAGGGGGGGGGAGCAATCAGCCCCAGCATTTT
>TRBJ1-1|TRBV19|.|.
CASSIVPGRVSPEAFF
TGTGCCAGTAGTATAGTCCCGGGCAGGGTCAGCCCTGAAGCTTTCTTT
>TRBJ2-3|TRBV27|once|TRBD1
CASSLSRGRPDTQYF
TGTGCCAGCAGTTTATCGAGGGGGCGCCCAGATACGCAGTATTTT
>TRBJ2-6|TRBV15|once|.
CAIGVGVSHSGANVLTF
TGTGCCATCGGGGTCGGGGTTTCTCACTCTGGGGCCAACGTCCTGACTTTC
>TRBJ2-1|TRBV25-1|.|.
CASSRASSYNEQFF
TGTGCCAGCAGTCGCGCGAGCTCCTACAATGAGCAGTTCTTC
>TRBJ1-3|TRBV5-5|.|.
CASSLGAFGAGSTIYF
TGTGCCAGCAGCTTGGGGGCCTTCGGGGCTGGAAGCACCATATATTTT
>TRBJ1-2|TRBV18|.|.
CASSPYEGGGGYTF
TGTGCCAGCTCACCGTACGAGGGTGGTGGTGGCTACACCTTC
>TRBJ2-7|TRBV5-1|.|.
CASSEYSYEQYF
TGCGCCAGCAGCGAGTACTCCTACGAGCAGTACTTC
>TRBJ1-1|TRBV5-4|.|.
CASSLAGGVTEAFF
TGTGCCAGCAGCTTGGCGGGGGGCGTCACTGAAGCTTTCTTT
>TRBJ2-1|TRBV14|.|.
CASSRSGSHNEQFF
TGTGCCAGCAGCCGCAGCGGATCTCACAATGAGCAGTTCTTC
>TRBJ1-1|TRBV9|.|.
CASSVWDGTEAFF
TGTGCCAGCAGCGTTTGGGATGGGACTGAAGCTTTCTTT
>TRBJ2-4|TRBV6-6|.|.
CASSYGGASDIQYF
TGTGCCAGCAGTTACGGGGGGGCCAGCGACATTCAGTACTTC
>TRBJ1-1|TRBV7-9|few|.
CASSLARGGVTEAFF
TGTGCCAGCAGCTTAGCGAGGGGGGGCGTCACTGAAGCTTTCTTT
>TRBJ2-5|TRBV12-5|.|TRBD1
CASGGDRAETQYF
TGTGCTAGTGGCGGGGACAGGGCTGAGACCCAGTACTTC
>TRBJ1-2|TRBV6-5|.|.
CAIGRGPYGYTF
TGTGCCATTGGGCGGGGGCCCTATGGCTACACCTTC
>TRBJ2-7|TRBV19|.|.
CASSTRTEGYEQYF
TGTGCCAGTAGTACCAGGACAGAGGGCTACGAGCAGTACTTC
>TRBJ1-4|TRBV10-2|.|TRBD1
CASKGGGKEKLFF
TGCGCCAGCAAGGGAGGGGGCAAGGAAAAACTGTTTTTT
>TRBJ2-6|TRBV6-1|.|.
CASSEQGSGANVLTF
TGTGCCAGCAGTGAACAAGGGTCTGGGGCCAACGTCCTGACTTTC
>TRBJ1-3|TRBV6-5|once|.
CASSYRNTIYF
TGTGCCAGCAGTTACCGAAACACCATATATTTT
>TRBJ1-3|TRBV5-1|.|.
CASQRSSGNTIYF
TGCGCCAGCCAGCGAAGCTCTGGAAACACCATATATTTT
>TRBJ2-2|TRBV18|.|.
CASSPPGGLGTGELFF
TGTGCCAGCTCACCACCAGGGGGGCTGGGCACCGGGGAGCTGTTTTTT
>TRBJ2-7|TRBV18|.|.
CASSPQRGTYEQYF
TGTGCCAGCTCACCACAAAGAGGGACCTACGAGCAGTACTTC
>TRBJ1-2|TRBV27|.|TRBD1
CASSPGGGNYGYTF
TGTGCCAGCAGTCCAGGGGGAGGGAACTATGGCTACACCTTC